This T cell receptor (beta chain) is drawn from a study of blood T cell repertoires in COVID-19. Across the study: Sources were T cells, B-cell-depleted T cells, or PBMCs; the material itself was cDNA or gDNA.

Using immunoSEQ multiplex PCR, the repertoire was profiled, and TCRdb retains in-frame clones only, with some absent. The profile covers about 330,000 clones, with over 75% appearing a single time and roughly 5.2% taken by the ten largest. Participants were aged about 18 to 95 years, lived in 20 to 25 US areas, and enrolled virtually. Participants reported their clinical history, and cohort assignment relied on those reports. Two negative PCRs, clearance, or symptom resolution had been documented for recovered Cohort 3 donors. The germline CDR1 and CDR2 sequences are LNHNV and YYDKDF (reference sequence). The V and J ends lost 0 bases and 4 bases, in that order; junction bases with no gene match: 8. The CDR3 covers 17 residues.

The gene calls are TRBV15 and TRBJ2-3, with TRBD1 matching 9 bases. The sequence was collected from a woman in her twenties or thirties who had recovered from COVID-19. The sequenced sample consisted of PBMCs or T cells enriched from blood (not recorded which). CDR3: CATSRDRGTGKADTQYF. In nucleotides, the CDR3 is TGTGCCACCAGCAGAGATCGCGGGACAGGGAAGGCAGATACGCAGTATTTT.